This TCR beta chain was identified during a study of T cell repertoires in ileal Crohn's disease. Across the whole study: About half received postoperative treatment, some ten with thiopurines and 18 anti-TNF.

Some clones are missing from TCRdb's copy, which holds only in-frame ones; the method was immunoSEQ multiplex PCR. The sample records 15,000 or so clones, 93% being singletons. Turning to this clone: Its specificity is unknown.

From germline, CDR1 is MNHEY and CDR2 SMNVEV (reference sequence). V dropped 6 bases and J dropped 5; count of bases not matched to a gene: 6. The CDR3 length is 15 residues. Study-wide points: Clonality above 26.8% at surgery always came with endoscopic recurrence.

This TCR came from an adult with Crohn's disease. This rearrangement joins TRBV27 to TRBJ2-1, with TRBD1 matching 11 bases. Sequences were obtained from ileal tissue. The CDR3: CASRGGTGGNNEQFF. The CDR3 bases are TGTGCCAGCAGAGGGGGGACAGGGGGTAACAATGAGCAGTTCTTC.